The 3 T cell receptor beta chains listed next were all sequenced from one sample in a study of regulatory T cells in long-lasting Graves disease (dated by TCRdb to the early 2020s). The sample's time point label is to be understood as: newly diagnosed GD, antithyroid drugs for less than 3 months. RNA was extracted from PBMCs in TRIzol for both TCR sequencing and RNA sequencing. The receptor library was made with multiplex PCR. TCRdb lists the instrument as Illumina HiSeq 4000. iRepertoire HTBI primers and Arm-PCR amplification of CDR3 regions were used to construct TCR beta libraries. TCRdb took the public reads, trimmed them with fastp at Q25, ran MiXCR for clone calling and kept in-frame beta chains. Duplicate CDR3 protein sequences are folded into a single record with the most common DNA and genes. The table for this sample lists fewer than 650,000 distinct CDR3 sequences; about 16% of them were counted only once. 12% of the sample is taken by the ten largest.

The sample also formed part of further work on T cells in Graves' hyperthyroidism and ophthalmopathy.

Sequencing used peripheral blood mononuclear cells (PBMCs), obtained at new diagnosis, from a patient treated with antithyroid drugs. These receptors were taken from a man between 18 and 29 years old with Graves disease. Donor details come from another sample of the same person, matched by shared clones.

In its sample, this clonotype was seen a few times. The V gene is TRBV30, the J gene TRBJ1-3, with unresolved D. Trimming cost V 2 bases and J 2 bases, with 10 bases left between them. The germline CDR1 and CDR2 sequences are GTSNPN and SVGIG (reference sequence). This CDR3 is 14 amino acids long. DNA for the CDR3: TGTGCCTGGAGTAATCCCGTCCCTGGAAACACCATATATTTT. Translating it yields CAWSNPVPGNTIYF.

This clonotype was detected ten times or more. The J gene is TRBJ2-5, the V gene TRBV28, with D maybe TRBD2 (6 bases). The J call is in doubt because the DNA end fits TRBJ2-1 better. This CDR3 is built from 15 residues. Germline lookup yields CDR1 MDHEN and CDR2 SYDVKM. In nucleotides, the CDR3 is TGTGCCAGCAGTCCGTCCTCGGGAGAGAGAACCGAGCAGTTCTTC. Its translation: CASSPSSGERTEQFF.

This clonotype has a count of ten or more. V is TRBV5-6 and J is TRBJ2-1; the D gene is possibly TRBD2 (6 bases). This CDR3 region has 14 residues. Germline lookup yields CDR1 SGHDT and CDR2 YYEEEE. V was clipped by 0 bases and J by 7 bases, with 11 bases between them. The CDR3 sequence is CASSLAGTENEQFF. The CDR3 DNA reads as TGTGCCAGCAGCTTGGCCGGGACTGAAAATGAGCAGTTCTTC.